This T cell receptor beta chain was identified in a study of blood T cells in healthy people across ages. Findings and limits, study-wide: Per million T cells, the diversity of TCR beta decreased roughly linearly as age advanced.

The CDR3 runs 15 residues. The V end lost 2 bases, the J end lost 4 bases, and 14 bases lay between the germline ends. Germline lookup yields CDR1 MNHEY and CDR2 SVGAGI. For the second PCR, which ran for 7 to 11 cycles, a sample-barcoded 5' primer and a J-beta primer mix were used. TCRdb called the 5' RACE reads again in MiXCR, with one record for every CDR3 protein. The sample holds around 1.7 million distinct CDR3 sequences, about 30% seen once. A note on this clonotype: Antigen specificity is unknown.

This clonotype originated in a woman aged 25 to 45 in good health. Sequencing was performed on blood. This chain uses TRBV6-5 with TRBJ1-2; D uncertain. The CDR3 DNA follows: TGTGCCAGCAGTTACCGTCAAGGTGGTGTCTATGGCTACACCTTC. This encodes CASSYRQGGVYGYTF.